A single sample is the source of the 19 T cell receptor beta chains below, sequenced in a study of beta chain features in type 1 diabetes. Isolated RNA was reverse transcribed in full, so expressed TCRB transcripts were sequenced. Profiled with immunoSEQ multiplex PCR; TCRdb holds only in-frame clones, not every one. The sample carries under 800,000 clones, roughly a sixth recorded once. The source material was naive CD4+ T cells from blood. All receptors derive from a man younger than 30 in good health.

The chain combines TRBV7-2 with TRBJ2-1, with TRBD2 as a possible D gene (7 bases). The V end was cut by 8 bases, the J end by 4 bases, with 18 bases between. The germline V gene has CDR1 SGHTA and CDR2 FQGNSA. This CDR3 has 15 residues. The CDR3 nucleotides are TGTGCCAGCCGTACCACCGGGGGGCTTTACAATGAGCAGTTCTTC. This codes for CASRTTGGLYNEQFF.

This clone was recorded a few times. The rearrangement joins TRBV18 to TRBJ1-5, with unresolved D. The CDR3 is 14 amino acids. V lost 5 bases to trimming and J lost 0 bases, with 8 bases between them. Germline V gene sequence: CDR1 KGHSH, CDR2 LQKENI. DNA of the CDR3: TGTGCCAGCTCATCGACAAATAGCAATCAGCCCCAGCATTTT. Protein product: CASSSTNSNQPQHF.

The CDR3 DNA is TGCGCCAGCAGCTTGTACCTGGCAGGGGGTACACAAGAGACCCAGTACTTC. Translation: CASSLYLAGGTQETQYF. The chain carries TRBV5-1 and TRBJ2-5; 7 bases map to TRBD1. With V trimmed by 1 base and J by 2 bases, 11 bases remained unmatched. Germline V gives CDR1 SGHRS, CDR2 YFSETQ. CDR3 size: 17 residues.

This clone appeared a few times. The same CDR3 can be traced to other DNA sequences in this sample. The V gene is TRBV5-1, the J gene TRBJ2-5, with D perhaps matching TRBD2 (5 bases). This CDR3 has 15 residues. Trimming removed 0 bases at V and 2 bases at J, with 11 bases between. Germline CDR1 SGHRS, CDR2 YFSETQ. For the CDR3, the DNA is TGCGCCAGCAGCTTGGAGGGTCGGGGTCAAGAGACCCAGTACTTC. Translation gives CASSLEGRGQETQYF.

V gene TRBV7-9 combines with J gene TRBJ1-5; 7 bases align to TRBD1. V dropped 1 base and J dropped 6; count of bases not matched to a gene: 6. The CDR3 sequence is 15 residues long. From germline, CDR1 is SEHNR and CDR2 FQNEAQ (reference sequence). CDR3 nucleotides: TGTGCCAGCAGCTTAGGGGGACAGTACACTCAGCCCCAGCATTTT. It codes for CASSLGGQYTQPQHF.

The V gene is TRBV28, the J gene TRBJ2-1, with D tentatively TRBD1 (5 bases). Germline-derived CDR1 and CDR2 are MDHEN and SYDVKM. The CDR3 has 16 residues. V was pared by 8 bases and J by 2 bases, with 19 bases between. This CDR3 is CASPPLQVQTYNEQFF. CDR3 nucleotides: TGTGCCAGCCCGCCCTTACAGGTACAAACCTACAATGAGCAGTTCTTC.

V and J are TRBV27 and TRBJ2-5; 16 nucleotides line up with TRBD2. The junction had 9 bases not matched to a gene; V was cut back by 3 bases and J by 5 bases. The CDR3 has 18 residues. Germline V gene data show CDR1 as MNHEY and CDR2 as SMNVEV (reference sequence). The CDR3 here is CASSFLGTSGRVLETQYF. CDR3 DNA: TGTGCCAGCAGTTTTTTAGGGACTAGCGGGAGGGTTTTGGAGACCCAGTACTTC.

The rearrangement links TRBV7-8 to TRBJ2-2, with 15 bases identical to TRBD2. The CDR3 has 18 amino acids. Germline values: CDR1 SGHVS, CDR2 FQNEAQ. V trimming: 5 bases; J trimming: 6 bases; junction bases outside the gene matches: 10. This chain's CDR3 is CASSPGLAGGPKAGELFF. The DNA of the CDR3 is TGTGCCAGCAGCCCTGGACTAGCGGGGGGGCCGAAGGCCGGGGAGCTGTTTTTT.

The chain recombines TRBV7-9 with TRBJ2-5; the D is unclear. CDR3 length: 13 amino acids. V gave up 5 bases and J gave up 5 bases, with 12 bases separating them. Germline CDR1 reads SEHNR; CDR2 reads FQNEAQ (reference sequence). The DNA of the CDR3 is TGTGCCAGCAGCCCCGAAGGGCGGGAGACCCAGTACTTC. Its protein product is CASSPEGRETQYF.

The chain employs TRBV5-1 and TRBJ2-7; 8 nucleotides line up with TRBD1. There are 15 residues in the CDR3. Germline V gives CDR1 SGHRS, CDR2 YFSETQ. V trimming: 4 bases; J trimming: 6 bases; junction bases outside the gene matches: 12. DNA of the CDR3: TGCGCCAGCAGCGGACAGGGAAGGTTGGATGGCGAGCAGTACTTC. Its protein product is CASSGQGRLDGEQYF.

This clone was found a few times. The CDR3 here is CASSPTGSGELFF. The CDR3, as DNA: TGTGCCAGCTCACCAACGGGGAGCGGGGAGCTGTTTTTT. The chain combines TRBV18 with TRBJ2-2, with TRBD2 as a possible D gene (5 bases). The CDR3 is made up of 13 amino acids. Germline lookup yields CDR1 KGHSH and CDR2 LQKENI. V lost 2 bases and J lost 7, with 8 bases in between.

This clone was observed a few times. The chain joins TRBV5-4 to TRBJ2-5, with D uncertain. Germline CDR1 and CDR2: SGHNT and YYREEE (reference sequence). Trimming left V 4 bases short and J 7 bases short, with 17 bases between. The CDR3 length is 14 residues. CDR3 bases: TGTGCCAGCAGCCCGACGGCTTCGACGAGGACCCAGTACTTC. Protein sequence: CASSPTASTRTQYF. Combining the CDR3 with reference TRBV5-4 and TRBJ2-5 gives the whole variable domain ETGVTQSPTHLIKTRGQQVTLRCSSQSGHNTVSWYQQALGQGPQFIFQYYREEENGRGNFPPRFSGLQFPNYSSELNVNALELDDSALYLCASSPTASTRTQYFGPGTRLLVL.

This clone was observed a few times. Other DNA sequences in this sample translate to the same CDR3. V and J are TRBV7-3 and TRBJ2-7; TRBD1 aligns across 8 bases. This CDR3 has 15 amino acids. After removal of 0 bases from V and 3 bases from J, the junction contained 4 bases not matched to a gene. Germline CDR1 SGHTA, CDR2 FQGTGA. The CDR3 sequence is CASSLTGTGGYEQYF. DNA of the CDR3: TGTGCCAGCAGCTTAACCGGGACAGGTGGCTACGAGCAGTACTTC.

The chain has TRBV5-1 and TRBJ2-2, with D possibly matching TRBD1 (6 bases). Trimming removed 7 bases from V and 6 bases from J, with 19 bases in between. Germline values: CDR1 SGHRS, CDR2 YFSETQ. This CDR3 spans 15 amino acids. CDR3 nucleotides: TGCGCCAGCTCGAGGGCAGGGGCGCAACCCGGGGAGCTGTTTTTT. Protein product: CASSRAGAQPGELFF.

The chain is built from TRBV2 and TRBJ2-5; TRBD2 agrees at 10 bases. Losses at the gene ends were 4 bases for V and 5 bases for J; bases not matched to a gene: 7. The CDR3 is 15 amino acids. The germline V gene encodes CDR1 SNHLY and CDR2 FYNNEI. DNA for the CDR3: TGTGCCAGCAGTGGCGAGCGGGGGGGCTGGGAGACCCAGTACTTC. This codes for CASSGERGGWETQYF.

Only a few counts were recorded for this clone. This chain uses TRBV18 with TRBJ2-7; the D gene is possibly TRBD1 (6 bases). The CDR3 covers 15 residues. Trimming stripped 3 bases from V and 4 bases from J, with 16 bases between. CDR1 and CDR2 (germline): KGHSH, LQKENI. CDR3 in DNA: TGTGCCAGCTCACCCACGGGACAACTGATTTACGAGCAGTACTTC. Protein sequence: CASSPTGQLIYEQYF.

V gene TRBV7-2 combines with J gene TRBJ1-5, with D unresolved. With 3 bases removed from V and 5 bases from J, the gap between germline ends came to 11 bases. This CDR3 spans 14 amino acids. Germline CDR1 and CDR2: SGHTA and FQGNSA. DNA of the CDR3: TGTGCCAGCAGCTTGGCGGGGTCCTATCAGCCCCAGCATTTT. It encodes CASSLAGSYQPQHF. The variable domain in full, completed from reference TRBV7-2 and TRBJ1-5, reads GAGVSQSPSNKVTEKGKDVELRCDPISGHTALYWYRQSLGQGLEFLIYFQGNSAPDKSGLPSDRFSAERTGGSVSTLTIQRTQQEDSAVYLCASSLAGSYQPQHFGDGTRLSIL.

The table lists this clone with many counts. This sequence joins TRBV13 and TRBJ2-6; the match to TRBD1 covers 7 bases. The CDR3 runs to 17 residues. V lost 2 bases and J lost 4; bases outside the gene matches: 8. Germline CDR1 and CDR2: PRHDT and FYEKMQ (reference sequence). The CDR3 spells CASSLRFGTAGANVLTF. CDR3 nucleotide sequence: TGTGCCAGCAGCTTACGCTTCGGGACAGCAGGGGCCAACGTCCTGACTTTC.

This clone showed up just a few times. The rearrangement links TRBV5-1 to TRBJ1-1; tentative D call: TRBD1 (5 bases). Germline assignment: CDR1 SGHRS and CDR2 YFSETQ. V was pared by 2 bases and J by 1 base, with 9 bases between. CDR3 length: 14 amino acids. The CDR3 loop reads CASSFTGPNTEAFF. The CDR3 DNA sequence: TGCGCCAGCAGCTTTACAGGCCCGAACACTGAAGCTTTCTTT. The whole variable domain, remainder taken from reference TRBV5-1 and TRBJ1-1, is KAGVTQTPRYLIKTRGQQVTLSCSPISGHRSVSWYQQTPGQGLQFLFEYFSETQRNKGNFPGRFSGRQFSNSRSEMNVSTLELGDSALYLCASSFTGPNTEAFFGQGTRLTVV.